The rows below give T cell receptor beta chains drawn from one sample of a study of T-cell reconstitution after alpha-beta-depleted transplantation in children. TCRdb reanalysed the PCR reads using MiXCR and keeps one entry per CDR3 protein. The sample lists about 400,000 distinct CDR3 sequences; roughly 20% were seen once. The specimen was PBMCs from the stem cell graft donor, collected from the stem cell graft. Receptors originate from a human donor who donated a stem cell graft to a child with acute myeloid leukemia. Both conserved end residues are part of each CDR3. A D gene is named only where the DNA matches it firmly. Clone size, where shown, is once, few, many, or a class for clones that have expanded.

V	J	D	size	DNA	CDR3
TRBV20-1	TRBJ2-3	-	many	TGCAGTGCTAGAGTAGTGGGCTACACCAGCACAGATACGCAGTATTTT	CSARVVGYTSTDTQYF
TRBV12-3/TRBV12-4	TRBJ2-1	TRBD2	many	TGTGCCAGCAGCCGTCGGACTAGCGGGAGGGCCGGTGAGCAGTTCTTC	CASSRRTSGRAGEQFF
TRBV5-1	TRBJ2-5	-	-	TGCGCCAGCAGCTCTCAGGGTATGGAGACCCAGTACTTC	CASSSQGMETQYF
TRBV4-1	TRBJ1-1	-	-	TGCGCCAGCAGGAGAGGCAGGGTGATCACTGAAGCTTTCTTT	CASRRGRVITEAFF
TRBV10-3	TRBJ2-5	-	many	TGTGCCATCAGGGGTGATGACGGGAGCCAAGAGACCCAGTACTTC	CAIRGDDGSQETQYF
TRBV2	TRBJ2-5	-	-	TGTGCCAGTGATAGCGGCGACCAAGAGACCCAGTACTTC	CASDSGDQETQYF
TRBV4-1	TRBJ2-6	-	-	TGCGCCAGCAGCCAGACAGAGTCTGGGGCCAACGTCCTGACTTTC	CASSQTESGANVLTF
TRBV12-5	TRBJ2-1	TRBD2	-	TGTGCTAGTGGTTCGCCTGCCTACGGACTAGCGGAGGCCAATGAGCAGTTCTTC	CASGSPAYGLAEANEQFF
TRBV24-1	TRBJ2-1	TRBD2	many	TGTGCCACCAGTGATTTGCCCGGACTAGCGGTACCCTCCTACAATGAGCAGTTCTTC	CATSDLPGLAVPSYNEQFF
TRBV4-1	TRBJ2-1	-	-	TGCGCCAGCAGCCAAAGGTCCAGCGAGTACAATGAGCAGTTCTTC	CASSQRSSEYNEQFF
TRBV20-1	TRBJ1-2	-	-	TGCAGTGCTAGTGTTGGGTCAGGGGTATTTGGGTATGGCTACACCTTC	CSASVGSGVFGYGYTF
TRBV4-2	TRBJ2-7	-	-	TGTGCCAGCAGCCAAGGATACCAAATCTCCTACGAGCAGTACTTC	CASSQGYQISYEQYF
TRBV7-8	TRBJ2-1	TRBD1	-	TGTGCCAGCAGCTTAGTGGACAGGGGCTCCTACAATGAGCAGTTCTTC	CASSLVDRGSYNEQFF
TRBV7-8	TRBJ2-7	TRBD1	few	TGTGCCAGCAGCTTCGCTGGACAGGGTTTCTACGAGCAGTACTTC	CASSFAGQGFYEQYF
TRBV6-5	TRBJ2-5	TRBD2	few	TGTGCCAGCAGCTGGACTAGCGGAGAGACCCAGTACTTC	CASSWTSGETQYF
TRBV20-1	TRBJ2-1	-	-	TGCAGTGCTAGAGCTCGCCCCGCGCAGTTCTTC	CSARARPAQFF
TRBV6-5	TRBJ2-1	TRBD1	many	TGTGCCAGCAGTTACTCGAGGGACAGCTCCTACAATGAGCAGTTCTTC	CASSYSRDSSYNEQFF
TRBV7-9	TRBJ2-7	TRBD1	many	TGTGCCAGCAGCCTGACCGACAGGGTTAGGTACGAGCAGTACTTC	CASSLTDRVRYEQYF
TRBV19	TRBJ1-2	-	few	TGTGCCAGTAGTAGGAAATATGGAGTTAACTATGGCTACACCTTC	CASSRKYGVNYGYTF
TRBV4-1	TRBJ2-7	-	few	TGCGCCAGCAGCAAGGGAGGCGGGATCTACGAGCAGTACTTC	CASSKGGGIYEQYF
TRBV29-1	TRBJ2-1	-	few	TGCAGCGTTGACGGTTTAGTTCCCCCTTACAATGAGCAGTTCTTC	CSVDGLVPPYNEQFF
TRBV5-1	TRBJ1-6	-	-	TGCGCCAGCAGCTCCCTGACGGGCGATAATTCACCCCTCCACTTT	CASSSLTGDNSPLHF
TRBV12-3/TRBV12-4	TRBJ1-2	-	many	TGTGCCAGCACCCTCCGGGACAACTATGGCTACACCTTC	CASTLRDNYGYTF
TRBV3-1	TRBJ2-1	TRBD2	-	TGTGCCTCCAGCCAAGAGGGGCCTAGCGGGCACACCTACAATGAGCAGTTCTTC	CASSQEGPSGHTYNEQFF
TRBV29-1	TRBJ2-3	TRBD2	many	TGCAGCGTTGTTGCGGGGGGCACAGATACGCAGTATTTT	CSVVAGGTDTQYF
TRBV20-1	TRBJ2-2	TRBD2	many	TGCAGTGCATGGTGGGCTAGCGGGAGGCAAAACACCGGGGAGCTGTTTTTT	CSAWWASGRQNTGELFF
TRBV5-1	TRBJ2-1	-	few	TGCGCCAGCAGAAGAGATGCGCATGAGCAGTTCTTC	CASRRDAHEQFF
TRBV6-5	TRBJ2-6	-	-	TGTGCCAGCAGTTACTCAACGGTCCCTGGGGCCAACGTCCTGACTTTC	CASSYSTVPGANVLTF
TRBV10-3	TRBJ1-1	TRBD1	-	TGTGCCATCAGCCTAGACAGGGGGTCTCCTTACACTGAAGCTTTCTTT	CAISLDRGSPYTEAFF
TRBV29-1	TRBJ2-4	-	many	TGCAGCGTTGCCGGGGGTGCCAAAAACATTCAGTACTTC	CSVAGGAKNIQYF
TRBV20-1	TRBJ2-1	TRBD2	few	TGCAGTGCTAGCGGGGCGGGGGGACACAATGAGCAGTTCTTC	CSASGAGGHNEQFF
TRBV27	TRBJ2-1	-	many	TGTGCCAGCAGTTTAATGAGGACTGGGAATGAGCAGTTCTTC	CASSLMRTGNEQFF
TRBV12-3/TRBV12-4	TRBJ2-5	-	-	TGTGCCAGCAGTTTAGTGGATGGGTTTCCTACGACCCAGTACTTC	CASSLVDGFPTTQYF
TRBV5-6	TRBJ2-3	-	few	TGTGCCAGCAGCCCGTTCACCCGCACAGATACGCAGTATTTT	CASSPFTRTDTQYF
TRBV29-1	TRBJ2-2	-	many	TGCAGCGTTGTCTTAGGGCAGGTTAACACCGGGGAGCTGTTTTTT	CSVVLGQVNTGELFF